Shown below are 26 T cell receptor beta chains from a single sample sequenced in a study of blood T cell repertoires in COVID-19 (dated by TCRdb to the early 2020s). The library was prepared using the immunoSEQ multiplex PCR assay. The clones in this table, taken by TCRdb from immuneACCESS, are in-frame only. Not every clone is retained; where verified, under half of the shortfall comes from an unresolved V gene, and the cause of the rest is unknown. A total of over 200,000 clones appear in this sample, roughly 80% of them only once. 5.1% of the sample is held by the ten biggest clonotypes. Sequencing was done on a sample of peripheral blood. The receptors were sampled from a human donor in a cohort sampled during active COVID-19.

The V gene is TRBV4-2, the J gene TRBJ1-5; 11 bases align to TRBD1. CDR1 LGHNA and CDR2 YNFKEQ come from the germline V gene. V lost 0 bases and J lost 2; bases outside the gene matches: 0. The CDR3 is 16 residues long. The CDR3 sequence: CASSQEGQGGNQPQHF. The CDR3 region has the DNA TGTGCCAGCAGCCAAGAGGGACAGGGGGGCAATCAGCCCCAGCATTTT.

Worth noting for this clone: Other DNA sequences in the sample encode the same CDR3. The CDR3 sequence: CASSIGHPTYEQYF. The CDR3 bases are TGTGCCAGTAGTATCGGACATCCCACCTACGAGCAGTACTTC. The V and J genes are TRBV19 and TRBJ2-7; tentative D call: TRBD1 (5 bases). Trimming took 3 bases from V and 2 from J, leaving 11 bases between them. The length of the CDR3 is 14 residues. From germline, CDR1 is LNHDA and CDR2 SQIVND (reference sequence).

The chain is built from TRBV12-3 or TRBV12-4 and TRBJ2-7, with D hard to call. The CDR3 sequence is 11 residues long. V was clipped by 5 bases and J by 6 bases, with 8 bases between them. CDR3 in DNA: TGTGCCAGCAGTCCTTCCCGCGAGCAGTACTTC. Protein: CASSPSREQYF.

CDR3 sequence: CASSLTPTGTEAFF. The CDR3 coding sequence is TGTGCCAGCAGCTTGACCCCCACGGGCACTGAAGCTTTCTTT. The chain has TRBV5-6 and TRBJ1-1; no firm D call. Germline V lookup: CDR1 SGHDT, CDR2 YYEEEE. There are 14 residues in the CDR3. Between the trimmed V and J ends, which lost 1 base and 4 bases, there was a span of 11 bases. The variable domain in full, completed from reference TRBV5-6 and TRBJ1-1, reads DAGVTQSPTHLIKTRGQQVTLRCSPKSGHDTVSWYQQALGQGPQFIFQYYEEEERQRGNFPDRFSGHQFPNYSSELNVNALLLGDSALYLCASSLTPTGTEAFFGQGTRLTVV.

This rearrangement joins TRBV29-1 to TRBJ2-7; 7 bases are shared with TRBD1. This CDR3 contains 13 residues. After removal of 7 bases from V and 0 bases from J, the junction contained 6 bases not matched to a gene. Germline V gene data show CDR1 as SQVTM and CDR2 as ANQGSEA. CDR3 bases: TGCAGCGCCCGACAGGGAAACTCCTACGAGCAGTACTTC. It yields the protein CSARQGNSYEQYF.

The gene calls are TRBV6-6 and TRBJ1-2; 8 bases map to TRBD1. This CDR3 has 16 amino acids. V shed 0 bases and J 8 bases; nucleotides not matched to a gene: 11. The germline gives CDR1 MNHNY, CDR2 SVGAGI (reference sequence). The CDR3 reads CASSYSTTGALFGYTF. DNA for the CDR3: TGTGCCAGCAGTTACTCTACGACAGGGGCTCTTTTCGGCTACACCTTC.

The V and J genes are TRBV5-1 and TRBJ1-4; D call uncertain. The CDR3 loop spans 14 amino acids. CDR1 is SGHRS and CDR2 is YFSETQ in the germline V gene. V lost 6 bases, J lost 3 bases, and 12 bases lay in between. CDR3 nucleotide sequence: TGCGCCAGCACCCCCGGGTCCCCTAATGAAAAACTGTTTTTT. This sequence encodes CASTPGSPNEKLFF.

The chain's CDR3 is CAWSLRGFNQPQHF. For the CDR3, the DNA is TGTGCCTGGAGTTTACGAGGGTTCAATCAGCCCCAGCATTTT. The chain joins TRBV30 to TRBJ1-5; D remains ambiguous. The V gene's germline CDR1 is GTSNPN and CDR2 SVGIG (reference sequence). The CDR3 totals 14 residues. V was clipped by 2 bases and J by 3 bases, with 11 bases between them.

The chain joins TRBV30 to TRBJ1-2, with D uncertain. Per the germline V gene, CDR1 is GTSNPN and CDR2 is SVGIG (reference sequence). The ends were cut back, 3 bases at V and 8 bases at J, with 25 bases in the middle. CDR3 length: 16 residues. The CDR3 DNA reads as TGTGCCTGGAGATTGGGAGGGCCTCACCTACTCCGGGGCTACACCTTC. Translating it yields CAWRLGGPHLLRGYTF.

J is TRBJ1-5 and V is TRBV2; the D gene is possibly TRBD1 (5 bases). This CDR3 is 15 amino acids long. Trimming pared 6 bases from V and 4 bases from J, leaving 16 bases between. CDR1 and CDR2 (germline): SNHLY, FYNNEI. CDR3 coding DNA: TGTGCCAGCAGACCCAGAGACAGACAGAATCAGCCCCAGCATTTT. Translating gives CASRPRDRQNQPQHF.

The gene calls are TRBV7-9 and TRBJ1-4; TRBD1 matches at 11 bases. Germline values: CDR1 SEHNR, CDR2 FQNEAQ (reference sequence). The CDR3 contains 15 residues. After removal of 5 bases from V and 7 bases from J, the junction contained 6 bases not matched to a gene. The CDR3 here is CASSLRTGGREKLFF. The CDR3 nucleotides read TGTGCCAGCAGCCTTCGGACAGGGGGCCGTGAAAAACTGTTTTTT.

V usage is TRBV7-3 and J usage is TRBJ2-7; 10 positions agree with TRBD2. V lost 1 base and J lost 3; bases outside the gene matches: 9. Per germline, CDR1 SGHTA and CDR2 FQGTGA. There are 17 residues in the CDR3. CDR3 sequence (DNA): TGTGCCAGCAGCTTAAATTTTTGGGGACTAGCGAACTACGAGCAGTACTTC. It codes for CASSLNFWGLANYEQYF.

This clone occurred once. DNA for the CDR3: TGTGCCAGCAGCAACCCCCGAGGCGGACAGGGGGTGAGGGTGGGTGAGCAGTACTTC. Protein sequence: CASSNPRGGQGVRVGEQYF. The rearrangement links TRBV7-6 to TRBJ2-7; 10 positions agree with TRBD1. Germline V gene data show CDR1 as SGHVS and CDR2 as FNYEAQ. This CDR3 comprises 19 residues. The J segment lost 7 bases and the V segment lost 5 bases, leaving 23 bases of the junction unmatched. The complete variable domain, with remaining parts taken from reference TRBV7-6 and TRBJ2-7, reads GAGVSQSPRYKVTKRGQDVALRCDPISGHVSLYWYRQALGQGPEFLTYFNYEAQQDKSGLPNDRFSAERPEGSISTLTIQRTEQRDSAMYRCASSNPRGGQGVRVGEQYFGPGTRLTVT.

The chain's CDR3 is CAWSLGDANEKLFF. CDR3 DNA sequence: TGTGCCTGGAGCCTAGGGGATGCTAATGAAAAACTGTTTTTT. The chain uses TRBV30 and TRBJ1-4; the D gene is possibly TRBD1 (5 bases). Germline V lookup: CDR1 GTSNPN, CDR2 SVGIG (reference sequence). V lost 3 bases and J lost 3, with 11 bases in between. This CDR3 is built from 14 residues.

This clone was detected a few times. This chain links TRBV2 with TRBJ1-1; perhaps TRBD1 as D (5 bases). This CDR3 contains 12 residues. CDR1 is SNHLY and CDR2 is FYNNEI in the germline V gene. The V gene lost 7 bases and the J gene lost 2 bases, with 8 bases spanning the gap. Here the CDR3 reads CASTQDNTEAFF. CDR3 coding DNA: TGTGCCAGCACACAGGACAACACTGAAGCTTTCTTT.

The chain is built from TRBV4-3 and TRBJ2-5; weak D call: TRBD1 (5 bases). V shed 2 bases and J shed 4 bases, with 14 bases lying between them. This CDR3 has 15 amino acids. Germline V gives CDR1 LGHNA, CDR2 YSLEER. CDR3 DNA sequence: TGCGCCAGCAGCCAACTTGGATTTGGGGCAGAGACCCAGTACTTC. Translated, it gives CASSQLGFGAETQYF.

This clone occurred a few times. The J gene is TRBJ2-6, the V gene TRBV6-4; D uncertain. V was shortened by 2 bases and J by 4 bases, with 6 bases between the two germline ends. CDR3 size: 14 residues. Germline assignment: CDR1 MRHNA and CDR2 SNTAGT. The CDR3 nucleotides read TGTGCCAGCAGTGACATGGCAGGGGCCAACGTCCTGACTTTC. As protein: CASSDMAGANVLTF.

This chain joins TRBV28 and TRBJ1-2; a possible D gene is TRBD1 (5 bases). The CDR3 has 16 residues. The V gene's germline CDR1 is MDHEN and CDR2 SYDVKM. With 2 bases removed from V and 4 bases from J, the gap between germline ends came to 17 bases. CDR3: CASSLELGRGGYGYTF. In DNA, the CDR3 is TGTGCCAGCAGTTTAGAATTGGGGCGGGGCGGCTATGGCTACACCTTC.

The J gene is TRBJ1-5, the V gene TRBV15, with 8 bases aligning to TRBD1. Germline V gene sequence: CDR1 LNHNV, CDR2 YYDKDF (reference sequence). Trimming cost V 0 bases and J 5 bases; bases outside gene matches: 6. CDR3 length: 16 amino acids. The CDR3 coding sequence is TGTGCCACCAGCAGAGATCTCGGACAGGGTTATCAGCCCCAGCATTTT. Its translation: CATSRDLGQGYQPQHF.

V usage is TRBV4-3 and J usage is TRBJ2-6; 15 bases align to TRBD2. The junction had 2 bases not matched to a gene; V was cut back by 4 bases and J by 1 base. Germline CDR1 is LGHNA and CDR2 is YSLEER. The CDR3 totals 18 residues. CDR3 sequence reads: CASSPGLAGGSGANVLTF. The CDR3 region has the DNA TGCGCCAGCAGCCCGGGACTAGCGGGAGGTTCTGGGGCCAACGTCCTGACTTTC.

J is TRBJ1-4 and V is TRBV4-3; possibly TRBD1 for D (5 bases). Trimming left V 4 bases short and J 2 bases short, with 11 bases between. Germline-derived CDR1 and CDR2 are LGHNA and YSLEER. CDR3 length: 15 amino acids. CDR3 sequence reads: CASSRAGNTNEKLFF. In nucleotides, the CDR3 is TGCGCCAGCAGCCGAGCAGGGAACACTAATGAAAAACTGTTTTTT.

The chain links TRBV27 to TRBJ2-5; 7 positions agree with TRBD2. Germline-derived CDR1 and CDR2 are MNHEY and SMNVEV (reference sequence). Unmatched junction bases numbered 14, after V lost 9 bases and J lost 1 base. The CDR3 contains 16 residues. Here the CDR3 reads CASRGVAARSQETQYF. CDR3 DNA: TGTGCCAGTCGGGGGGTCGCAGCGCGATCCCAAGAGACCCAGTACTTC.

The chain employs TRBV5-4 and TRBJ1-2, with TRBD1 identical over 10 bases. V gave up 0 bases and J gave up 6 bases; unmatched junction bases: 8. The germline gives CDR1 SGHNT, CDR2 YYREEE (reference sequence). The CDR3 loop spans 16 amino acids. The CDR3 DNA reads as TGTGCCAGCAGCTTGGCCTCGACAGGGGGCCTAGATGGCTACACCTTC. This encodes CASSLASTGGLDGYTF.

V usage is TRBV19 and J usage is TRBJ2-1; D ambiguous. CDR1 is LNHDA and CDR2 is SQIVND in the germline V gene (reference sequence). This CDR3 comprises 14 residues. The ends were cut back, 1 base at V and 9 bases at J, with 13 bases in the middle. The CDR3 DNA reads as TGTGCCAGTAGTATAGGACATCCGCTATTTGAGCAGTTCTTC. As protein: CASSIGHPLFEQFF. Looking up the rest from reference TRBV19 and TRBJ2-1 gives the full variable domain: DGGITQSPKYLFRKEGQNVTLSCEQNLNHDAMYWYRQDPGQGLRLIYYSQIVNDFQKGDIAEGYSVSREKKESFPLTVTSAQKNPTAFYLCASSIGHPLFEQFFGPGTRLTVL.

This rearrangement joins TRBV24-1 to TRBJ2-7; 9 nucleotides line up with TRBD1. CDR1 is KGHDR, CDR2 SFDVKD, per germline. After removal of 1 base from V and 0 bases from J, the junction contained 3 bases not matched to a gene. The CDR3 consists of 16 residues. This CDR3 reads CATSDFSTGGSYEQYF. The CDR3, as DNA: TGTGCCACCAGTGATTTTTCGACAGGGGGCTCCTACGAGCAGTACTTC.

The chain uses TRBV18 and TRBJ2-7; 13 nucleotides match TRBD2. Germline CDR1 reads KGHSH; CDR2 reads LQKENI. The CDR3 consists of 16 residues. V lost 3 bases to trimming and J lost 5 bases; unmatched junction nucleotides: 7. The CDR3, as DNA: TGTGCCAGCTCACCGACACTAGCGGGAGGGGGACACGAGCAGTACTTC. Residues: CASSPTLAGGGHEQYF.